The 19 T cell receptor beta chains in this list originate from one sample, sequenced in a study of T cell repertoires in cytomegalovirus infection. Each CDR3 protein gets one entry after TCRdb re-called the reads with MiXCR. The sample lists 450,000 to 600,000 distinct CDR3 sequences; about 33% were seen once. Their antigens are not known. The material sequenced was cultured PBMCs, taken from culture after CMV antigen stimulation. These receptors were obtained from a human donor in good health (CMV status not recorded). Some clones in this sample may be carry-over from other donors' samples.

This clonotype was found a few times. The CDR3 protein is CASSHRRLAATDTQYF. CDR3 DNA: TGTGCCAGCAGCCATCGAAGACTAGCGGCGACAGATACGCAGTATTTT. The chain is built from TRBV7-8 and TRBJ2-3; 9 bases map to TRBD2. CDR1 and CDR2 (germline): SGHVS, FQNEAQ. The J segment lost 3 bases and the V segment lost 5 bases, leaving 9 bases of the junction unmatched. This CDR3 spans 16 amino acids. The full variable domain, completed using reference TRBV7-8 and TRBJ2-3, is GAGVSQSPRYKVAKRGQDVALRCDPISGHVSLFWYQQALGQGPEFLTYFQNEAQLDKSGLPSDRFFAERPEGSVSTLKIQRTQQEDSAVYLCASSHRRLAATDTQYFGPGTRLTVL.

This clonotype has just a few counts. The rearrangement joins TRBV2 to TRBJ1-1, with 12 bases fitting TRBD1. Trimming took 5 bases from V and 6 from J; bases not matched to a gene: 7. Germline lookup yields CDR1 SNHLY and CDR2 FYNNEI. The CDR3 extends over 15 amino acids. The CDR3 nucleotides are TGTGCCAGCAGTCGGGGGACAGGGGGCATCGCTGAAGCTTTCTTT. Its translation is CASSRGTGGIAEAFF.

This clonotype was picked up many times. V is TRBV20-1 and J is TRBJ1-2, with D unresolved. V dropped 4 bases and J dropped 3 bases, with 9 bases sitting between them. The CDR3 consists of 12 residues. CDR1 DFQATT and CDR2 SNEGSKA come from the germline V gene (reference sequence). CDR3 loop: CSATSNYYGYTF. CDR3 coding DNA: TGCAGTGCTACGTCGAACTACTATGGCTACACCTTC.

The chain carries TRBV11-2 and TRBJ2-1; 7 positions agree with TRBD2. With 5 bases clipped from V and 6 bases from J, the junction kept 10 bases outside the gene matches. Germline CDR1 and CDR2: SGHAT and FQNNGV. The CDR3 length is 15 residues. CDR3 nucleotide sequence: TGTGCCAGCAGCGTACACTACGGGACTACCAATGAGCAGTTCTTC. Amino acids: CASSVHYGTTNEQFF.

The CDR3 spells CASSLSPGFGANTEAFF. The CDR3 DNA follows: TGCGCCAGCAGCTTGTCCCCAGGGTTCGGTGCGAACACTGAAGCTTTCTTT. The chain uses TRBV5-1 and TRBJ1-1; possible D gene TRBD1, 5 bases. CDR3 size: 17 residues. Germline V lookup: CDR1 SGHRS, CDR2 YFSETQ. The V gene lost 1 base and the J gene lost 1 base, with 17 bases spanning the gap. The entire variable domain, with the rest obtained from reference TRBV5-1 and TRBJ1-1, is as follows: KAGVTQTPRYLIKTRGQQVTLSCSPISGHRSVSWYQQTPGQGLQFLFEYFSETQRNKGNFPGRFSGRQFSNSRSEMNVSTLELGDSALYLCASSLSPGFGANTEAFFGQGTRLTVV.

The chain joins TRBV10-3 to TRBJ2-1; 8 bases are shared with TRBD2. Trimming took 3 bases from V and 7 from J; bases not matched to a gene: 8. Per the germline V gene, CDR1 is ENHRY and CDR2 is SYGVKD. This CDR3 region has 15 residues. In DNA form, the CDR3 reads TGTGCCATCAGTGAAGTGTTAGCGGGAACGAATGAGCAGTTCTTC. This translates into CAISEVLAGTNEQFF.

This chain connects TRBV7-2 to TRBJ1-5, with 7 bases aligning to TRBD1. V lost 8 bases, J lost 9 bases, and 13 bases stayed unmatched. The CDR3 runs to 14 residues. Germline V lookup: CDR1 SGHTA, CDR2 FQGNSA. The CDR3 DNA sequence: TGTGCCAGCGTCCCGATAGGGGGCCAGGGGCCCCAGCATTTT. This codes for CASVPIGGQGPQHF.

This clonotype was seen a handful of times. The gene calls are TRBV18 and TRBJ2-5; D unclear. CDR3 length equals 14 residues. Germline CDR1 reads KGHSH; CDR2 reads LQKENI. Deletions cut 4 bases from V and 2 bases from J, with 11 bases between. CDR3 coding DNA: TGTGCCAGCTCACGGGCTAGAGAACAAGAGACCCAGTACTTC. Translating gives CASSRAREQETQYF.

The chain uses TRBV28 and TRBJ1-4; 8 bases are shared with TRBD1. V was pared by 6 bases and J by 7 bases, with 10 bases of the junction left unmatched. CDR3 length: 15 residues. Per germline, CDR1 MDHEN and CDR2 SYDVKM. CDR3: CASSSYRGGGEKLFF. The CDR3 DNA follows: TGTGCCAGCAGCAGCTACAGGGGGGGGGGTGAAAAACTGTTTTTT.

The CDR3 DNA reads as TGTGCCAGCTCACCAGAAGCAGGGGACACTGAAGCTTTCTTT. Translated: CASSPEAGDTEAFF. The chain combines TRBV18 with TRBJ1-1; D possibly corresponds to TRBD1 (6 bases). The CDR3 consists of 14 residues. Germline CDR1 KGHSH, CDR2 LQKENI. V lost 2 bases and J 3 bases, leaving 10 bases between the germline ends.

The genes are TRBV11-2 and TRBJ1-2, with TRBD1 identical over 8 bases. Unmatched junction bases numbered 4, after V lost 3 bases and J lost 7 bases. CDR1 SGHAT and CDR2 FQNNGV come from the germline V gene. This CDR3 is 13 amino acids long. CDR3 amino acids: CASSFPGGGGYTF. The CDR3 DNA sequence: TGTGCCAGCAGCTTCCCAGGGGGCGGTGGCTACACCTTC. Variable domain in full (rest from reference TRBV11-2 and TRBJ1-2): EAGVAQSPRYKIIEKRQSVAFWCNPISGHATLYWYQQILGQGPKLLIQFQNNGVVDDSQLPKDRFSAERLKGVDSTLKIQPAKLEDSAVYLCASSFPGGGGYTFGSGTRLTVV.

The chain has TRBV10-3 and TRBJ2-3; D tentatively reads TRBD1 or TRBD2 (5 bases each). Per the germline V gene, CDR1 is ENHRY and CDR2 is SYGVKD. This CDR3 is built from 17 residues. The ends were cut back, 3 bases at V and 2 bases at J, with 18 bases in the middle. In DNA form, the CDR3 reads TGTGCCATCAGTGACCTCCCCGTGGGACCGGACACAGATACGCAGTATTTT. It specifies CAISDLPVGPDTDTQYF.

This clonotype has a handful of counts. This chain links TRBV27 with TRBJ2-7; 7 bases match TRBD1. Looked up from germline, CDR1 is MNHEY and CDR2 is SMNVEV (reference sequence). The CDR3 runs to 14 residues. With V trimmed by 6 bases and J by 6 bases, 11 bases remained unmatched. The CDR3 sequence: CASRIKGALVEQYF. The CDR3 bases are TGTGCCAGCAGAATAAAGGGGGCTCTGGTCGAGCAGTACTTC.

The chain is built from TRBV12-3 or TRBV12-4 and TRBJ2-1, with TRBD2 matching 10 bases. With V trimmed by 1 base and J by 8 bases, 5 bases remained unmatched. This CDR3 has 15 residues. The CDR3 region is CASSLELAGEYEQFF. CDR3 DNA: TGTGCCAGCAGTTTAGAGCTAGCGGGAGAGTATGAGCAGTTCTTC.

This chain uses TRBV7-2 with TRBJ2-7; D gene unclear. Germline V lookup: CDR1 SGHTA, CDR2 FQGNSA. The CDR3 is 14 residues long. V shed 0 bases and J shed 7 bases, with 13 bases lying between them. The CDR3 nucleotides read TGTGCCAGCAGCTTAGCCCCGGCGACCCTTGAGCAGTACGTC. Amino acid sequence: CASSLAPATLEQYV.

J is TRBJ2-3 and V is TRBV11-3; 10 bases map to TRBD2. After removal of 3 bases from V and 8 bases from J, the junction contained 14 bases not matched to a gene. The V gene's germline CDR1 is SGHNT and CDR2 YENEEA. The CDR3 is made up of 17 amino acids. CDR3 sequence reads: CASSFTRASGGLATQYF. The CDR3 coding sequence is TGTGCCAGCAGCTTCACCCGGGCTAGCGGGGGATTGGCTACGCAGTATTTT.

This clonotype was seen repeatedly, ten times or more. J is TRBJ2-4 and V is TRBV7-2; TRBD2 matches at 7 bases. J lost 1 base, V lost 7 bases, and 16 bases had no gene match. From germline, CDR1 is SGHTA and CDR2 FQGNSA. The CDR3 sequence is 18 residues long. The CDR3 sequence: CASNKQDAPGGAKNIQYF. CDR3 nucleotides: TGTGCCAGCAACAAACAGGATGCCCCGGGGGGTGCCAAAAACATTCAGTACTTC.

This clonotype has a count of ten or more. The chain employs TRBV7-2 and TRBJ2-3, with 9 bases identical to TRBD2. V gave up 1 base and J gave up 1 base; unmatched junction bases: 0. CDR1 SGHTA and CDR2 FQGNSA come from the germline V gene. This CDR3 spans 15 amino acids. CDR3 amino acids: CASSLVAGGTDTQYF. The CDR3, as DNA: TGTGCCAGCAGCTTAGTAGCGGGAGGCACAGATACGCAGTATTTT. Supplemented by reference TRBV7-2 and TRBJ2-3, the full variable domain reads GAGVSQSPSNKVTEKGKDVELRCDPISGHTALYWYRQSLGQGLEFLIYFQGNSAPDKSGLPSDRFSAERTGGSVSTLTIQRTQQEDSAVYLCASSLVAGGTDTQYFGPGTRLTVL.

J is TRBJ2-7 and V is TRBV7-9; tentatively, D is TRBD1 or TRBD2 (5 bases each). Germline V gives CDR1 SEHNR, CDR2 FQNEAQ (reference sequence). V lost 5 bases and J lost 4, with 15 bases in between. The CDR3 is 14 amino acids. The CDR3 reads CASSPRGVAYEQYV. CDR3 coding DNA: TGTGCCAGCAGCCCTAGGGGCGTAGCGTACGAGCAGTACGTC.